One sample yielded the 16 T cell receptor beta chains listed below, sequenced in a study of T cells in Graves' hyperthyroidism and ophthalmopathy. It was RNA transcripts that yielded the amplified TCR beta CDR3 regions. During a first-round RT-PCR of the TCR CDR3, the HTBI primer set was used. TCRdb analysed the multiplex PCR reads with MiXCR anew, one entry per CDR3 protein. The sample yields about 460,000 distinct CDR3 sequences, around a fifth seen once. Input material: blood. The receptor set was obtained from an older woman with Graves' ophthalmopathy.

CDR3 in amino acids: CASSLLGHTAETQYF. The CDR3, as DNA: TGTGCCAGCAGCTTACTGGGACATACGGCGGAGACCCAGTACTTC. This rearrangement joins TRBV7-3 to TRBJ2-5; D may be TRBD1 (6 bases). Between the trimmed V and J ends, which lost 2 bases and 5 bases, there was a span of 15 bases. Germline CDR1 and CDR2: SGHTA and FQGTGA. The length of the CDR3 is 15 residues.

In this sample, this clonotype turned up a few times. Because the CDR3's place on the DNA is in doubt, the DNA is left out and the CDR3 is given as listed by TCRdb. The chain combines TRBV5-1 with TRBJ2-7; the tabulated D call, TRBD1, remains unverified against the DNA. Including both end residues, the CDR3 is 17 amino acids long. Germline V gene lookup returns CDR1 SGHRS and CDR2 YFSETQ. The CDR3 region is CASSFGPGQGILYEQYF.

There are many counts of this clonotype. CDR3 nucleotide sequence: TGTGCCAGCAGTACCGGACTAGCGGGAGCCAAAGAGACCCAGTACTTC. Its translation is CASSTGLAGAKETQYF. The J gene is TRBJ2-5, the V gene TRBV6-2 or TRBV6-3; 13 positions match TRBD2. Germline-derived CDR1 and CDR2 are MNHEY and SVGEGT. This CDR3 has 16 residues. The junction had 6 bases not matched to a gene; V was cut back by 5 bases and J by 3 bases.

The chain has TRBV5-5 and TRBJ1-2, with no clear D. V lost 4 bases, J lost 2 bases, and 12 bases lay in between. This CDR3 contains 14 residues. CDR1 and CDR2 (germline): SGHKS, YYEKEE (reference sequence). CDR3 DNA sequence: TGTGCCAGCAGCCTCCCTGGCACGAACTATGGCTACACCTTC. Translation: CASSLPGTNYGYTF.

The chain employs TRBV19 and TRBJ2-7, with 13 bases matching TRBD2. The ends lost 9 bases at V and 1 base at J; junction bases unmatched: 9. CDR1 is LNHDA and CDR2 is SQIVND in the germline V gene (reference sequence). This CDR3 has 16 amino acids. The CDR3 region is CASSSRTSGSSYEQYF. The DNA of the CDR3 is TGTGCCAGCAGTTCTCGGACTAGCGGGAGTTCCTACGAGCAGTACTTC.

The V and J genes are TRBV30 and TRBJ1-4; no reliable D call. Trimming stripped 3 bases from V and 6 bases from J, with 14 bases between. Looked up from germline, CDR1 is GTSNPN and CDR2 is SVGIG (reference sequence). The CDR3 totals 14 residues. CDR3 residues: CAWRGPEAYEKLFF. Written as DNA, the CDR3 is TGTGCCTGGAGAGGGCCGGAGGCGTATGAAAAACTGTTTTTT.

The chain recombines TRBV10-3 with TRBJ1-2; D remains ambiguous. Germline values: CDR1 ENHRY, CDR2 SYGVKD. This CDR3 has 14 amino acids. The V end was cut by 3 bases, the J end by 3 bases, with 11 bases between. This chain's CDR3 is CAISDQGKDYGYTF. DNA for the CDR3: TGTGCCATCAGTGATCAAGGGAAGGACTATGGCTACACCTTC.

This clonotype was seen more than once but under ten times. V and J are TRBV5-6 and TRBJ2-1; maybe TRBD2 (7 bases). The V gene lost 2 bases and the J gene lost 1 base, with 10 bases spanning the gap. This CDR3 is built from 15 residues. Germline V gene data show CDR1 as SGHDT and CDR2 as YYEEEE. CDR3 sequence: CASSLAGHSYNEQFF. In DNA, the CDR3 is TGTGCCAGCAGCTTAGCGGGACATTCCTACAATGAGCAGTTCTTC.

A few counts support this clonotype. V and J are TRBV20-1 and TRBJ2-1, with D perhaps TRBD1 or TRBD2 (6 bases each). The V end lost 8 bases, the J end lost 6 bases, and 20 bases lay between the germline ends. The CDR3 is made up of 14 amino acids. CDR1 and CDR2 (germline): DFQATT, SNEGSKA (reference sequence). Here the CDR3 reads CSTTTPRGVNEQFF. CDR3 nucleotide sequence: TGCAGTACTACTACTCCAAGGGGGGTCAATGAGCAGTTCTTC.

The sample holds a few counts of this clonotype. V is TRBV6-1 and J is TRBJ2-5, with D hard to call. Germline loops: CDR1 MNHNS, CDR2 SASEGT. V was clipped by 6 bases and J by 9 bases, with 14 bases between them. The CDR3 spans 12 residues. CDR3 nucleotide sequence: TGTGCCAGCAGCGCGACCGTAAGGGCCCAGTACTTC. Protein product: CASSATVRAQYF.

This chain links TRBV20-1 with TRBJ2-3; D unresolved. Germline V lookup: CDR1 DFQATT, CDR2 SNEGSKA (reference sequence). The CDR3 consists of 12 residues. V lost 7 bases to trimming and J lost 5 bases, with 13 bases between them. The CDR3 DNA reads TGCAGTGTTTGGGATTCGGGAGATACGCAGTATTTT. The encoded protein is CSVWDSGDTQYF.

This clonotype was recorded many times. The genes are TRBV11-3 and TRBJ1-2; 7 bases align to TRBD1. V dropped 2 bases and J dropped 8; count of bases not matched to a gene: 5. Germline V gene lookup returns CDR1 SGHNT and CDR2 YENEEA. This CDR3 contains 13 residues. CDR3 nucleotides: TGTGCCAGCAGCTTATCGTCAGGGGGAGGCTACACCTTC. Protein: CASSLSSGGGYTF.

This clonotype was counted many times. The chain recombines TRBV2 with TRBJ1-2; the match to TRBD1 covers 11 bases. This CDR3 is built from 14 residues. V was pared by 6 bases and J by 5 bases, with 5 bases of the junction left unmatched. Germline values: CDR1 SNHLY, CDR2 FYNNEI. CDR3 loop: CASRYGQGAYGYTF. The CDR3 DNA is TGTGCCAGCAGATACGGACAGGGGGCATATGGCTACACCTTC.

This chain's CDR3 is CSVEAQIGRDYEQYF. CDR3 coding DNA: TGCAGCGTTGAAGCCCAAATAGGGCGAGACTACGAGCAGTACTTC. The J gene is TRBJ2-7, the V gene TRBV29-1; D uncertain. The CDR3 runs to 15 residues. Germline V gene data show CDR1 as SQVTM and CDR2 as ANQGSEA. Deletions cut 1 base from V and 3 bases from J, with 16 bases between.

This clonotype was seen only a few times. The chain is built from TRBV9 and TRBJ2-3; perhaps TRBD2 as D (6 bases). This CDR3 is built from 14 residues. The V gene's germline CDR1 is SGDLS and CDR2 YYNGEE. The V end was cut by 0 bases, the J end by 2 bases, with 7 bases between. The CDR3 DNA sequence: TGTGCCAGCAGCGTAGCGGGAGTCACAGATACGCAGTATTTT. Amino acids: CASSVAGVTDTQYF.

This chain links TRBV10-3 with TRBJ2-1, with 9 bases identical to TRBD2. The germline CDR1 and CDR2 sequences are ENHRY and SYGVKD. V shed 2 bases, J shed 5 bases, and the junction held 1 base outside the gene matches. The CDR3 consists of 14 residues. The DNA for the CDR3 is TGTGCCATCAGTGAGCTAGCGGGAAACAATGAGCAGTTCTTC. The encoded protein is CAISELAGNNEQFF.